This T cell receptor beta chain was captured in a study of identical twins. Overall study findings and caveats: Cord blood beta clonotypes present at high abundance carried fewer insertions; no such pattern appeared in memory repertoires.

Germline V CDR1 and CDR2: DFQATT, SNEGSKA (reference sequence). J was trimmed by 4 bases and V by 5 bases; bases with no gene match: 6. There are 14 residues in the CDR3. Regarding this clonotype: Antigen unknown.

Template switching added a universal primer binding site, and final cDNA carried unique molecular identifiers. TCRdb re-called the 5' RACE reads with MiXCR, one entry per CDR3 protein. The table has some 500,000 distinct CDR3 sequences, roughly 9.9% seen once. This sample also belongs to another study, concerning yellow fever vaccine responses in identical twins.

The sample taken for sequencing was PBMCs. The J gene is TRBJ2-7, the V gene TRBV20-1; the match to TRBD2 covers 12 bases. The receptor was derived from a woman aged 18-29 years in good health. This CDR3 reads CSARRLAGAYEQYF. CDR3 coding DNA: TGCAGTGCTCGGAGACTAGCGGGAGCGTACGAGCAGTACTTC.